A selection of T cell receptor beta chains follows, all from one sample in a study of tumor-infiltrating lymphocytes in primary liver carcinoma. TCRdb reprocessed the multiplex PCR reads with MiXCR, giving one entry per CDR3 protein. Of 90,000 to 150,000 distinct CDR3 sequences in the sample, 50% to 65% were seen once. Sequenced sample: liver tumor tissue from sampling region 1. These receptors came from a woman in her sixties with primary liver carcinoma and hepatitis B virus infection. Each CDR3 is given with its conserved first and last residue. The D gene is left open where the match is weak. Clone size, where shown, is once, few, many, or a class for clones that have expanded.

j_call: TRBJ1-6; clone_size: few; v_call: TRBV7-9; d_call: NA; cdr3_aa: CASSFPDSPLHF; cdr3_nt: TGTGCCAGCAGCTTCCCGGATTCACCCCTCCACTTT
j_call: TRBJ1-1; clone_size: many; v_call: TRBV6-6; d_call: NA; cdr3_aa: CASSWSGVDTEAFF; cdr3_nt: TGTGCCAGCAGTTGGTCGGGGGTAGACACTGAAGCTTTCTTT
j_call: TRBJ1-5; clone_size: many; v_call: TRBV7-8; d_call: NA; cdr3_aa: CASSSLAGTSNQPQHF; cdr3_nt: TGTGCCAGCAGCTCGTTGGCGGGGACGAGCAATCAGCCCCAGCATTTT
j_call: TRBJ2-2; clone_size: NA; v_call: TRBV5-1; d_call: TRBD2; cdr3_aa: CASSSPSGANTGELFF; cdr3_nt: TGCGCCAGCAGCTCTCCTAGCGGGGCGAACACCGGGGAGCTGTTTTTT
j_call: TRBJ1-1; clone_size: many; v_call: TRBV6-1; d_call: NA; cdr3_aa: CASSPGQTNTEAFF; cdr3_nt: TGTGCCAGCAGCCCAGGACAGACGAACACTGAAGCTTTCTTT
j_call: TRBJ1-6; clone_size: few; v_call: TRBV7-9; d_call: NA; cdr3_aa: CASSLEQPNSPLHF; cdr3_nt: TGTGCCAGCAGCTTAGAACAGCCTAATTCACCCCTCCACTTT
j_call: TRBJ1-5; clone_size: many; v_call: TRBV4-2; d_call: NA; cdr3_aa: CASSQEWGQPQHF; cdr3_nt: TGTGCCAGCAGCCAAGAGTGGGGGCAGCCCCAGCATTTT
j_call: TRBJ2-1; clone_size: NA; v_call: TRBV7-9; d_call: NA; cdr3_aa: CASSLGGGGGNEQFF; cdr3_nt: TGTGCCAGCAGCTTAGGGGGAGGGGGAGGCAATGAGCAGTTCTTC
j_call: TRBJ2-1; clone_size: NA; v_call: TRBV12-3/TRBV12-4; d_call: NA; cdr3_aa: CASSLKWIDEQFF; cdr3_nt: TGTGCCAGCAGTTTAAAGTGGATCGATGAGCAATTCTTC
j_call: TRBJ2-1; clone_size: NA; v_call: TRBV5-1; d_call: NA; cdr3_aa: CASSLVGSERFF; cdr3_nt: TGCGCCAGCAGCTTGGTGGGCAGTGAGCGGTTCTTC
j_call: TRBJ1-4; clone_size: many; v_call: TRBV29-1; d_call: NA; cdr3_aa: CSVEGQGGEKLFF; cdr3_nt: TGCAGCGTTGAAGGTCAGGGAGGGGAAAAACTGTTTTTT
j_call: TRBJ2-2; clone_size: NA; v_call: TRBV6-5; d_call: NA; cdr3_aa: CASSPGWAANTGELFF; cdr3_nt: TGTGCCAGCAGCCCCGGGTGGGCAGCGAACACCGGGGAGCTGTTTTTT
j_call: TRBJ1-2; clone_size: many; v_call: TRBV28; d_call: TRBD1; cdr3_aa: CASRPSPAAGTVVF; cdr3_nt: TGTGCCAGCAGACCATCACCGGCCGCCGGGACAGTCGTCTTC
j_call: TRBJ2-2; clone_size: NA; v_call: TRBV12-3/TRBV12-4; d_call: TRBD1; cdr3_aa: CASRNDRVHEELFF; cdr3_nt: TGTGCCAGCAGGAATGACAGGGTTCACGAGGAGCTGTTTTTT
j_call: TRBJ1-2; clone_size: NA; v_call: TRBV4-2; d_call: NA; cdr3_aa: CASSQGHGNYDYSF; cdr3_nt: TGTGCCAGCAGCCAAGGACATGGGAACTATGACTACAGCTTC
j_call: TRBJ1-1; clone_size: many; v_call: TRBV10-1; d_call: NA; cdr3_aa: CASSESKRGPPFF; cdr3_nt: TGCGCCAGCAGTGAGTCGAAGAGAGGACCCCCTTTCTTT
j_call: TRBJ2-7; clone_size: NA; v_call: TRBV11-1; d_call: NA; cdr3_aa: CASSLPENYGEYF; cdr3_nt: TGTGCCAGCAGCTTACCGGAAAACTACGGGGAGTACTTC
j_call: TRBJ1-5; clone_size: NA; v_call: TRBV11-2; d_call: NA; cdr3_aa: CASRTVSNRPQHF; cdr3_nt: TGTGCCAGCAGGACGGTTAGCAATCGGCCCCAGCATTTT
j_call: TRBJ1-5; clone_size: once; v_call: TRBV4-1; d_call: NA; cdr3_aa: CASSLGDSNQPQHF; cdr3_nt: TGCGCCAGCAGCCTAGGAGATAGCAATCAGCCCCAGCATTTT
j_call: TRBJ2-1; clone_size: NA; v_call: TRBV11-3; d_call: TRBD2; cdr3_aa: CASSLGTSGKLGQFF; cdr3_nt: TGTGCCAGCAGCTTAGGAACTAGCGGGAAGCTTGGCCAGTTCTTT
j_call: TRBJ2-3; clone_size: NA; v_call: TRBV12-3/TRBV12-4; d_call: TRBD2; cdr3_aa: CASSSPGGGFTGTQYF; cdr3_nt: TGTGCCAGCAGTTCCCCGGGGGGGGGGTTCACAGGTACGCAGTATTTT
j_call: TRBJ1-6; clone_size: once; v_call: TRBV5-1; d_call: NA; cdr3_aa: CASSPGPVAMSPYNSPLHF; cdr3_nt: TGCGCCAGCAGCCCGGGACCTGTAGCTATGAGCCCCTATAATTCACCCCTCCACTTT
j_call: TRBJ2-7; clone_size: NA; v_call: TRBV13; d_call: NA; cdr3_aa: CASSRSGSAYEQYF; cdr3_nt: TGTGCCAGCAGCCGGTCAGGTTCGGCCTACGAGCAGTACTTC
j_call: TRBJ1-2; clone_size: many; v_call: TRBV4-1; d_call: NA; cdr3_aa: CASSQASTGNYGYTF; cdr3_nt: TGCGCCAGCAGCCAAGCTTCGACGGGAAACTATGGCTACACCTTC
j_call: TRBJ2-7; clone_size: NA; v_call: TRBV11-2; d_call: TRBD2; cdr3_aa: CASSKGLAGDEQYF; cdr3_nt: TGTGCCAGCAGCAAAGGACTAGCGGGAGACGAGCAATACTTC
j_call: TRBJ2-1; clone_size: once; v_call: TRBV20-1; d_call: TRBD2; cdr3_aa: CSARVPSGRDWQFF; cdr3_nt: TGCAGTGCTAGAGTTCCTAGCGGGAGGGACTGGCAGTTCTTC
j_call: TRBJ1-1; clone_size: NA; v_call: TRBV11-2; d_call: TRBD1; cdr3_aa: CASSSRGQLNTEAFF; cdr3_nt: TGTGCCAGCAGCTCTCGGGGACAGCTTAACACTGAAGCTTTCTTT
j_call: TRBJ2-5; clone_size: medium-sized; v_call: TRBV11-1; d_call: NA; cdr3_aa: CASSFRGLETQYF; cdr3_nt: TGTGCCAGCAGCTTCAGGGGTTTGGAGACCCAGTACTTC
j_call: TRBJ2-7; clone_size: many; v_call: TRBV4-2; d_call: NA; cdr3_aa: CASSQSQREATYEQYF; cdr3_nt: TGTGCCAGCAGCCAGTCCCAGAGGGAGGCTACCTACGAGCAGTACTTC
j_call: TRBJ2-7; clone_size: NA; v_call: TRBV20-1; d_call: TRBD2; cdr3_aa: CSARGVGLAGGSSYEQYF; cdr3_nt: TGCAGTGCTAGAGGGGTGGGACTAGCGGGAGGGAGCTCCTACGAGCAGTACTTC
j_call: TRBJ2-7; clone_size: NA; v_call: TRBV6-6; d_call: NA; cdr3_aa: CASSEQVTSYEQYF; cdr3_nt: TGTGCCAGCAGCGAACAGGTTACGAGTTACGAGCAGTATTTC
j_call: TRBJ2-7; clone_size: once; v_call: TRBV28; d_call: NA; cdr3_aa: CASSLEGSRLQYF; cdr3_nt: TGTGCCAGCAGCCTCGAGGGTAGCCGATTGCAGTACTTC
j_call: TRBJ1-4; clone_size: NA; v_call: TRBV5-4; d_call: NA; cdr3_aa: CASIPVPDLNEKLFF; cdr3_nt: TGTGCCAGCATCCCGGTCCCCGACCTTAATGAAAAACTGTTTTTT
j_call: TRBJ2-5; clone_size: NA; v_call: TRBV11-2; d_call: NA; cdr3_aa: CASNAGFTEETQSF; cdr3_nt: TGTGCCAGCAACGCAGGATTCACCGAGGAGACCCAGTCCTTC
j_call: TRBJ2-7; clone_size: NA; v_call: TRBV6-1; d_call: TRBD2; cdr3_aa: CACGRGRTYEQYF; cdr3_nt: TGTGCCTGCGGGAGGGGCAGAACCTACGAGCAGTACTTC
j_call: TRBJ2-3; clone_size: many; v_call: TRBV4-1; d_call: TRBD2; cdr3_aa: CASSQEGASGIDTQYF; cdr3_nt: TGCGCCAGCAGCCAAGAAGGGGCTAGCGGGATTGATACGCAGTATTTT
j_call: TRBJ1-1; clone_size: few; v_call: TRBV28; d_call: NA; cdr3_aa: CASLSVQLNTEAFF; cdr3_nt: TGTGCCAGCCTTTCGGTACAGCTGAACACTGAAGCTTTCTTT
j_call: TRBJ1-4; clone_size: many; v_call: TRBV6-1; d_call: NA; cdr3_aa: CASNRITTSEKLFF; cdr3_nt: TGTGCCAGCAATCGTATTACAACTAGTGAAAAACTGTTTTTT
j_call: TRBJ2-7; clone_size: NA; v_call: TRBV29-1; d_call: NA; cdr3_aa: CSLKRPGGAWQYF; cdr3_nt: TGCAGCCTTAAACGTCCCGGAGGTGCGTGGCAGTACTTC